The present T cell receptor beta chain was sequenced within a study of HIV-infected patients and healthy controls. Study-level results: Significant mean usage differences between HIV-infected patients and controls involved eight alpha and eight beta V genes.

Germline V lookup: CDR1 SGHTA, CDR2 FQGNSA. The CDR3 totals 14 residues. The ends lost 2 bases at V and 7 bases at J; junction bases unmatched: 4. Around 450 ng RNA was reverse transcribed with alpha and beta constant-region primers. Alpha and beta chain libraries were made separately by chain-specific third strand synthesis with multiplexing indices. TCRdb analysed the 5' RACE reads with MiXCR anew, one entry per CDR3 protein. Of just over 15,000 distinct CDR3 sequences in the sample, about 7.7% are singletons; the top ten hold more than 7.5%. The repertoire came from unfractionated whole blood and reflected all unsorted peripheral T cells. This clonotype occurred many times. Its matching antigen is unknown.

Material for sequencing was blood. This TCR was recovered from an adult in good health. V is TRBV7-2 and J is TRBJ2-1, with TRBD1 matching over 8 bases. For the CDR3, the DNA is TGTGCCAGCAGCTTAAGGACAGGGTGGAATGAGCAGTTCTTC. Translation: CASSLRTGWNEQFF. The full variable domain, its missing parts supplied by reference TRBV7-2 and TRBJ2-1, is GAGVSQSPSNKVTEKGKDVELRCDPISGHTALYWYRQSLGQGLEFLIYFQGNSAPDKSGLPSDRFSAERTGGSVSTLTIQRTQQEDSAVYLCASSLRTGWNEQFFGPGTRLTVL.